The TCR beta chain under discussion was sequenced for a study of CXCR3-negative and CXCR3-positive naive CD8 T cells. Study outcomes and limitations: With respect to TRBV-TRBJ usage, naive CXCR3-negative and CXCR3-positive cells were similar; memory differed. PBMCs showed partially decreased CXCR3 expression after cryopreservation, and most assays used fresh PBMCs. Hydrophobicity of TRB CDR3s was greater in CXCR3-positive naive cells than in CXCR3-negative naive cells.

The TRB libraries of cDNA were built by UMI-labeled 5' RACE. TCRdb derives one entry per CDR3 protein from the 5' RACE reads, leaving out DNA. Recorded for this sample: some 150,000 distinct CDR3 sequences. Comments on this clonotype: Its specificity is not known.

The CDR3 extends over 16 amino acids. Germline V CDR1 and CDR2: ENHRY, SYGVKD. Each CD8+ T cell subset was sorted in triplicate, over 250,000 cells each. CD45RO-CCR7+CD27+CD95- defined naive CD8+ T cells. V and J are TRBV10-3 and TRBJ2-1; there is no DNA to check the TCRdb D call of TRBD1. Sequenced input: naive CXCR3+ CD8+ T cells from blood. The sample's subset: CD45RO-CCR7+CD27+CD95- naive CD8+ T cells expressing CXCR3 (TNR3+). The source is a human donor in good health. Some clones in this sample may be carry-over from other donors' samples. The CDR3 loop is CAISESTGEFMDEQFF.